This TCR beta chain was identified during a study of OX40 agonist ivuxolimab in advanced cancers. On the study more broadly: The dose of intravenous ivuxolimab that patients received every 2 weeks ranged from 0.01 to 10 mg/kg. Overall study findings and caveats: Partial responders treated at 0.1-3.0 mg/kg exhibited clonal expansion among the lowest measured.

Generated by immunoSEQ multiplex PCR, the TCRdb table keeps only in-frame clones and is missing some. The sample holds 45,000 to 50,000 clones, approximately 90% seen once. Regarding this clone: What it recognizes is unknown.

The length of the CDR3 is 15 residues. Per germline, CDR1 MNHEY and CDR2 SVGAGI. The V and J ends lost 6 bases and 6 bases, in that order; junction bases with no gene match: 13. Sequencing was performed on CD4+ or CD8+ T cells sorted from blood, taken in a trial of the OX40 agonist ivuxolimab. The rearrangement links TRBV6-5 to TRBJ2-7, with 8 bases identical to TRBD1. The sequence was collected from an adult with an advanced solid tumor such as melanoma, head and neck, liver or kidney cancer. CDR3: CASRRTGGYYSEQYF. For the CDR3, the DNA is TGTGCCAGCAGGCGCACAGGGGGGTACTACTCCGAGCAGTACTTC.